This is a list of T cell receptor beta chains from one sample in a study of shared clonotypes between healthy human individuals. Profiling relied on immunoSEQ multiplex PCR, and the TCRdb table lists in-frame clones only, not all of them. In the table there are some 470,000 clones, 75% to 85% of which are singletons. The sequencing input was PBMCs. Receptors originate from a woman in her 40s in good health. Some clones in this sample may be carry-over from other donors' samples. Both conserved end residues are part of each CDR3. Fields, in order: J gene, clone size, D gene, V gene, CDR3 protein, CDR3 DNA. The D gene is left open where the match is weak. Clone size, where shown, is once, few, many, or a class for clones that have expanded.

j_gene: TRBJ2-1; abundance: few; d_gene: TRBD1; v_gene: TRBV14; CDR3aa: CASSQRRSRGKGEQFF; CDR3nt: TGTGCCAGCAGCCAAAGGAGGAGCAGGGGGAAGGGTGAGCAGTTCTTC
j_gene: TRBJ1-1; abundance: NA; d_gene: TRBD1; v_gene: TRBV5-1; CDR3aa: CASSLTGGGGDTEAFF; CDR3nt: TGCGCCAGCAGCTTAACAGGGGGCGGCGGGGACACTGAAGCTTTCTTT
j_gene: TRBJ2-3; abundance: few; d_gene: NA; v_gene: TRBV5-1; CDR3aa: CASSLGQASTDTQYF; CDR3nt: TGCGCCAGCAGCTTGGGGCAGGCTAGCACAGATACGCAGTATTTT
j_gene: TRBJ1-1; abundance: few; d_gene: TRBD1; v_gene: TRBV7-3; CDR3aa: CASSPRQGATEAFF; CDR3nt: TGTGCCAGCAGCCCCCGGCAGGGGGCTACTGAAGCTTTCTTT
j_gene: TRBJ2-7; abundance: NA; d_gene: TRBD2; v_gene: TRBV5-1; CDR3aa: CASSRRIGAGGTTYEQYF; CDR3nt: TGCGCCAGCAGCCGGCGAATCGGGGCGGGAGGCACCACCTACGAGCAGTACTTC
j_gene: TRBJ1-2; abundance: NA; d_gene: NA; v_gene: TRBV7-2; CDR3aa: CASSLAAGSSYGYTF; CDR3nt: TGTGCCAGCAGCTTAGCGGCAGGGAGTAGCTATGGCTACACCTTC
j_gene: TRBJ2-6; abundance: NA; d_gene: NA; v_gene: TRBV28; CDR3aa: CASSLSDGSGANVLTF; CDR3nt: TGTGCCAGCAGCCTCTCGGACGGCTCTGGGGCCAACGTCCTGACTTTC
j_gene: TRBJ2-3; abundance: NA; d_gene: NA; v_gene: TRBV7-2; CDR3aa: CASSLFRPPTDTQYF; CDR3nt: TGTGCCAGCAGCTTATTTCGTCCTCCCACAGATACGCAGTATTTT
j_gene: TRBJ2-7; abundance: few; d_gene: TRBD2; v_gene: TRBV7-8; CDR3aa: CASSSGAGAIVYEQYF; CDR3nt: TGTGCCAGCAGCTCTGGAGCGGGAGCAATAGTCTACGAGCAGTACTTC
j_gene: TRBJ2-3; abundance: NA; d_gene: TRBD2; v_gene: TRBV5-1; CDR3aa: CASSLGAGGPLADTQYF; CDR3nt: TGCGCCAGCAGCTTGGGAGCGGGAGGGCCTCTGGCAGATACGCAGTATTTT
j_gene: TRBJ2-5; abundance: NA; d_gene: NA; v_gene: TRBV11-3; CDR3aa: CASSLGRDPWETQYF; CDR3nt: TGTGCCAGCAGCTTAGGCCGGGACCCTTGGGAGACCCAGTACTTC
j_gene: TRBJ2-7; abundance: NA; d_gene: TRBD1; v_gene: TRBV4-1; CDR3aa: CASSYRFLPGQGNYEQYF; CDR3nt: TGCGCCAGCAGCTACAGATTCCTCCCGGGACAGGGAAACTACGAGCAGTACTTC
j_gene: TRBJ2-1; abundance: few; d_gene: NA; v_gene: TRBV27; CDR3aa: CASSPRAGEYLNEQFF; CDR3nt: TGTGCCAGCAGTCCCCGGGCGGGCGAGTACCTCAATGAGCAGTTCTTC
j_gene: TRBJ1-5; abundance: few; d_gene: NA; v_gene: TRBV2; CDR3aa: CASSSPTGINQPQHF; CDR3nt: TGTGCCAGCAGCTCTCCTACAGGGATAAATCAGCCCCAGCATTTT
j_gene: TRBJ1-1; abundance: NA; d_gene: NA; v_gene: TRBV2; CDR3aa: CASSQTGGYGFF; CDR3nt: TGTGCCAGCAGTCAGACAGGAGGCTATGGTTTCTTT
j_gene: TRBJ1-3; abundance: NA; d_gene: TRBD1; v_gene: TRBV5-1; CDR3aa: CASSLVGTAQGNTIYF; CDR3nt: TGCGCCAGCAGCTTGGTCGGGACAGCCCAGGGGAACACCATATATTTT
j_gene: TRBJ2-3; abundance: once; d_gene: NA; v_gene: TRBV15; CDR3aa: CATSRDLGEARAGYF; CDR3nt: TGTGCCACCAGCAGAGATTTGGGGGAGGCCCGGGCGGGGTATTTT
j_gene: TRBJ2-7; abundance: NA; d_gene: TRBD2; v_gene: TRBV19; CDR3aa: CASSTSGSGNEQYF; CDR3nt: TGTGCCAGTAGTACTAGCGGGAGCGGGAACGAGCAGTACTTC
j_gene: TRBJ2-1; abundance: NA; d_gene: TRBD2; v_gene: TRBV6-5; CDR3aa: CGQQFKPSGDNEQFF; CDR3nt: TGTGGCCAGCAGTTCAAGCCTAGCGGTGACAATGAGCAGTTCTTC
j_gene: TRBJ2-3; abundance: NA; d_gene: TRBD1; v_gene: TRBV4-2; CDR3aa: CASSHGDRAGTDTQYF; CDR3nt: TGTGCCAGCAGCCATGGCGACAGGGCGGGCACAGATACGCAGTATTTT
j_gene: TRBJ1-2; abundance: NA; d_gene: NA; v_gene: TRBV11-2; CDR3aa: CASSLGRSLYGYTF; CDR3nt: TGTGCCAGCAGCTTAGGCAGGTCGCTCTATGGCTACACCTTC
j_gene: TRBJ1-5; abundance: NA; d_gene: TRBD1; v_gene: TRBV2; CDR3aa: CASSGGTGFLPQHF; CDR3nt: TGTGCCAGCAGTGGTGGGACAGGGTTTTTGCCCCAGCATTTT
j_gene: TRBJ2-7; abundance: many; d_gene: TRBD1; v_gene: TRBV5-1; CDR3aa: CASSLSRDRPSLASYEQYF; CDR3nt: TGCGCCAGCAGCTTGTCCCGGGACAGACCATCCTTGGCCTCCTACGAGCAGTACTTC
j_gene: TRBJ2-7; abundance: NA; d_gene: TRBD2; v_gene: TRBV7-8; CDR3aa: CASSYSSGRAFGYEQYF; CDR3nt: TGTGCCAGCAGCTATAGTAGCGGGAGGGCCTTCGGGTACGAGCAGTACTTC
j_gene: TRBJ2-7; abundance: NA; d_gene: TRBD1; v_gene: TRBV25-1; CDR3aa: CASSEPRTGSYEQYF; CDR3nt: TGTGCCAGCAGTGAACCCCGGACAGGGTCCTACGAGCAGTACTTC
j_gene: TRBJ2-7; abundance: NA; d_gene: NA; v_gene: TRBV30; CDR3aa: CAWGRRGGLYEQYF; CDR3nt: TGTGCCTGGGGCCGCCGAGGGGGGCTCTACGAGCAGTACTTC
j_gene: TRBJ2-7; abundance: few; d_gene: NA; v_gene: TRBV7-7; CDR3aa: CASSLGTVYEQYF; CDR3nt: TGTGCCAGCAGCTTAGGGACAGTATACGAGCAGTACTTC
j_gene: TRBJ2-7; abundance: NA; d_gene: TRBD2; v_gene: TRBV15; CDR3aa: CATSRVSGRARVEQYF; CDR3nt: TGTGCCACCAGCAGAGTGAGCGGGAGGGCGAGGGTCGAGCAGTACTTC
j_gene: TRBJ1-1; abundance: NA; d_gene: TRBD1; v_gene: TRBV7-9; CDR3aa: CASSQQSGQEAFF; CDR3nt: TGTGCCAGCAGCCAACAGTCGGGACAGGAAGCTTTCTTT
j_gene: TRBJ2-5; abundance: NA; d_gene: TRBD1; v_gene: TRBV27; CDR3aa: CASSPDRANQETQYF; CDR3nt: TGTGCCAGCAGCCCGGACAGGGCTAACCAAGAGACCCAGTACTTC
j_gene: TRBJ2-3; abundance: NA; d_gene: TRBD1; v_gene: TRBV27; CDR3aa: CASSHPPGQGADTQYF; CDR3nt: TGTGCCAGCAGCCACCCCCCGGGACAGGGTGCAGATACGCAGTATTTT
j_gene: TRBJ2-1; abundance: NA; d_gene: TRBD2; v_gene: TRBV28; CDR3aa: CASRTTGTSGYNEQFF; CDR3nt: TGTGCCAGCAGGACTACCGGGACTAGCGGCTACAATGAGCAGTTCTTC
j_gene: TRBJ1-1; abundance: NA; d_gene: NA; v_gene: TRBV5-6; CDR3aa: CASSLLKSFFTEAFF; CDR3nt: TGTGCCAGCAGCTTGCTGAAGTCCTTTTTCACTGAAGCTTTCTTT
j_gene: TRBJ2-7; abundance: NA; d_gene: NA; v_gene: TRBV7-8; CDR3aa: CASSLDRSYEQYF; CDR3nt: TGTGCCAGCAGCTTAGACCGGTCCTACGAGCAGTACTTC
j_gene: TRBJ1-1; abundance: few; d_gene: NA; v_gene: TRBV9; CDR3aa: CASSPTGGTEAFF; CDR3nt: TGTGCCAGCAGCCCCACGGGGGGCACTGAAGCTTTCTTT
j_gene: TRBJ2-1; abundance: few; d_gene: NA; v_gene: TRBV7-9; CDR3aa: CASTTPGLYNEQFF; CDR3nt: TGTGCCAGCACCACCCCCGGGTTGTACAATGAGCAGTTCTTC
j_gene: TRBJ2-7; abundance: NA; d_gene: NA; v_gene: TRBV4-1; CDR3aa: CASSHVDSRSYEQYF; CDR3nt: TGCGCCAGCAGCCACGTCGACAGTCGCTCCTACGAGCAGTACTTC
j_gene: TRBJ2-2; abundance: NA; d_gene: NA; v_gene: TRBV5-1; CDR3aa: CASSPTGRGNTGELFF; CDR3nt: TGCGCCAGCAGCCCGACCGGCAGGGGCAACACCGGGGAGCTGTTTTTT
j_gene: TRBJ1-2; abundance: few; d_gene: TRBD1; v_gene: TRBV5-6; CDR3aa: CASSARDRDPGGYTF; CDR3nt: TGTGCCAGCAGCGCCCGGGACAGGGACCCTGGGGGCTACACCTTC
j_gene: TRBJ1-5; abundance: NA; d_gene: NA; v_gene: TRBV15; CDR3aa: CATSRDTQPQHF; CDR3nt: TGTGCCACCAGCAGAGATACTCAGCCCCAGCATTTT
j_gene: TRBJ2-1; abundance: NA; d_gene: TRBD2; v_gene: TRBV28; CDR3aa: CASSLGGASGSGDEQFF; CDR3nt: TGTGCCAGCAGTTTAGGAGGGGCTAGCGGGAGTGGAGATGAGCAGTTCTTC
j_gene: TRBJ1-1; abundance: few; d_gene: NA; v_gene: TRBV7-3; CDR3aa: CASSALGGGFTEAFF; CDR3nt: TGTGCCAGCAGCGCTCTAGGTGGGGGCTTCACTGAAGCTTTCTTT
j_gene: TRBJ2-7; abundance: NA; d_gene: NA; v_gene: TRBV28; CDR3aa: CASSPGSGVYEQYF; CDR3nt: TGTGCCAGCAGTCCCGGCTCAGGGGTTTACGAGCAGTACTTC
j_gene: TRBJ2-7; abundance: NA; d_gene: NA; v_gene: TRBV28; CDR3aa: CASSTSGGEQYF; CDR3nt: TGTGCCAGCAGTACCTCAGGCGGCGAGCAGTACTTC
j_gene: TRBJ2-1; abundance: NA; d_gene: TRBD2; v_gene: TRBV5-1; CDR3aa: CASKRGSVAGRLEEQFF; CDR3nt: TGCGCCAGCAAAAGGGGCTCGGTAGCGGGAAGATTGGAGGAGCAGTTCTTC
j_gene: TRBJ2-7; abundance: NA; d_gene: NA; v_gene: TRBV7-6; CDR3aa: CASSLDFSPNEQYF; CDR3nt: TGTGCCAGCAGCTTAGATTTTAGCCCCAACGAGCAGTACTTC
j_gene: TRBJ1-1; abundance: once; d_gene: NA; v_gene: TRBV19; CDR3aa: CASSMVLNTEAFF; CDR3nt: TGTGCCAGTAGTATGGTATTGAACACTGAAGCTTTCTTT
j_gene: TRBJ1-2; abundance: NA; d_gene: NA; v_gene: TRBV7-2; CDR3aa: CASSLARSYGYTF; CDR3nt: TGTGCCAGCAGCTTAGCCCGGTCCTATGGCTACACCTTC
j_gene: TRBJ1-4; abundance: few; d_gene: TRBD1; v_gene: TRBV5-6; CDR3aa: CASSLSTGAASEKLFF; CDR3nt: TGTGCCAGCAGCTTATCGACAGGGGCCGCAAGCGAAAAACTGTTTTTT
j_gene: TRBJ2-3; abundance: NA; d_gene: TRBD2; v_gene: TRBV2; CDR3aa: CASIRLAGGSDTQYF; CDR3nt: TGTGCCAGCATCCGACTAGCGGGAGGTTCAGATACGCAGTATTTT
j_gene: TRBJ2-1; abundance: NA; d_gene: NA; v_gene: TRBV28; CDR3aa: CASSLWNEQFF; CDR3nt: TGTGCCAGCAGTTTGTGGAATGAGCAGTTCTTC